The 15 T cell receptor beta chains presented below share a single source sample, sequenced in a study of blood T cell repertoires in COVID-19. The repertoire was sequenced with immunoSEQ multiplex PCR; TCRdb's copy has only in-frame clones and lacks some. The data show 270,000 or so clones, 85% to 90% seen once. Sequences were obtained from peripheral blood. These TCRs come from a woman aged 55-69 years with COVID-19, enrolled during active disease.

The J gene is TRBJ1-1, the V gene TRBV5-4; 7 nucleotides line up with TRBD1. Germline values: CDR1 SGHNT, CDR2 YYREEE (reference sequence). V lost 2 bases, J lost 6 bases, and 13 bases stayed unmatched. The CDR3 covers 16 residues. DNA for the CDR3: TGTGCCAGCAGCTTCTATCGACAGGGCCCCTCCCCTGAAGCTTTCTTT. It codes for CASSFYRQGPSPEAFF.

The chain joins TRBV3-1 (or the pseudogene TRBV3-2) to TRBJ2-7; TRBD1 matches at 7 bases. CDR1 and CDR2 from the germline V gene are LGHDT and YNNKEL (reference sequence). Trimming removed 4 bases from V and 5 bases from J; junction bases left unmatched: 8. This CDR3 spans 14 amino acids. The CDR3 region has the DNA TGTGCCAGCAGCCCGACAGGGAGTTTTGACGAGCAGTACTTC. Protein sequence: CASSPTGSFDEQYF.

V is TRBV5-6 and J is TRBJ1-1; the D is unclear. The V gene's germline CDR1 is SGHDT and CDR2 YYEEEE. The germline V and J ends were trimmed by 4 bases and 11 bases, with 15 bases remaining between them. The CDR3 is 12 residues long. DNA of the CDR3: TGTGCCAGCAGCCGGTCGGACTTTGGGGCTTTCTTT. Its protein product is CASSRSDFGAFF.

This sequence joins TRBV29-1 and TRBJ1-3; D gene uncertain. The V gene's germline CDR1 is SQVTM and CDR2 ANQGSEA. Trimming shortened V by 0 bases and J by 0 bases, and 9 bases separated the two germline ends. The CDR3 has 15 residues. Here the CDR3 DNA reads TGCAGCGTTGAAGATCCGTCCTCCTCTGGAAACACCATATATTTT. Amino acids: CSVEDPSSSGNTIYF.

This chain connects TRBV25-1 to TRBJ2-3; 9 bases line up with TRBD2. This CDR3 contains 16 residues. V gave up 2 bases and J gave up 4 bases; unmatched junction bases: 7. Germline CDR1 MGHDK, CDR2 SYGVNS. The CDR3 coding sequence is TGTGCCAGCAGTGAACCCCGCGGGGGGGCCTCAGATACGCAGTATTTT. Residues: CASSEPRGGASDTQYF.

The genes are TRBV11-2 and TRBJ2-7, with TRBD1 as a possible D gene (6 bases). V was cut by 5 bases and J by 3 bases, with 17 bases left in between. The length of the CDR3 is 15 residues. Germline values: CDR1 SGHAT, CDR2 FQNNGV. CDR3 sequence: CASSVQGGFGYEQYF. CDR3 in DNA: TGTGCCAGCAGCGTACAAGGGGGTTTCGGCTACGAGCAGTACTTC.

The gene calls are TRBV6-4 and TRBJ1-2; D is unresolved. Germline V gives CDR1 MRHNA, CDR2 SNTAGT. The V end lost 4 bases, the J end lost 3 bases, and 3 bases lay between the germline ends. This CDR3 region has 11 residues. CDR3 nucleotide sequence: TGTGCCAGCAGTGTCTACTATGGCTACACCTTC. This gives the protein CASSVYYGYTF.

This clone is a singleton in its sample. The chain is built from TRBV2 and TRBJ1-6; no clear D. Trimming shortened V by 9 bases and J by 7 bases, and 16 bases separated the two germline ends. The CDR3 is 14 residues long. CDR1 and CDR2 from the germline V gene are SNHLY and FYNNEI. In DNA form, the CDR3 reads TGTGCCAGTCACATGGTCCGATCGAATTCACCCCTCCACTTT. Translating it yields CASHMVRSNSPLHF.

The chain uses TRBV18 and TRBJ2-1; no reliable D call. The CDR3 has 14 residues. V was pared by 0 bases and J by 6 bases, with 9 bases between. Germline V gives CDR1 KGHSH, CDR2 LQKENI. The CDR3 region is CASSPPAGANEQFF. The CDR3 bases are TGTGCCAGCTCACCACCGGCCGGAGCCAATGAGCAGTTCTTC.

This chain links TRBV6-5 with TRBJ2-1; D uncertain. Trimming took 6 bases from V and 9 from J, leaving 15 bases between them. Per the germline V gene, CDR1 is MNHEY and CDR2 is SVGAGI. This CDR3 region has 13 residues. The CDR3: CASSRRPAGEQFF. The CDR3 region has the DNA TGTGCCAGCAGCCGCCGGCCAGCAGGTGAGCAGTTCTTC.

In DNA, the CDR3 is TGTGCCAGCAGTTTAAGGACTAGTGGGGAGCAGTACTTC. This codes for CASSLRTSGEQYF. The rearrangement links TRBV12-3 or TRBV12-4 to TRBJ2-7; 7 bases map to TRBD2. The ends lost 2 bases at V and 7 bases at J; junction bases unmatched: 5. There are 13 residues in the CDR3.

The chain links TRBV5-8 to TRBJ2-2; 9 bases align to TRBD2. J lost 0 bases, V lost 4 bases, and 4 bases had no gene match. Per the germline V gene, CDR1 is SGHTS and CDR2 is YDEGEE. The CDR3 has 16 residues. The CDR3 region has the DNA TGTGCCAGCAGCACGGTAGCGGGGGCGAACACCGGGGAGCTGTTTTTT. Translation gives CASSTVAGANTGELFF.

V gene TRBV29-1 combines with J gene TRBJ1-2; D not resolved. The CDR3 length is 13 residues. Germline values: CDR1 SQVTM, CDR2 ANQGSEA. Between the trimmed V and J ends, which lost 2 bases and 1 base, there was a span of 8 bases. CDR3 residues: CSVESGLNYGYTF. The CDR3 DNA is TGCAGCGTTGAAAGCGGGCTTAACTATGGCTACACCTTC. The full variable domain, in which reference TRBV29-1 and TRBJ1-2 provide the parts outside the CDR3, is SAVISQKPSRDICQRGTSLTIQCQVDSQVTMMFWYRQQPGQSLTLIATANQGSEATYESGFVIDKFPISRPNLTFSTLTVSNMSPEDSSIYLCSVESGLNYGYTFGSGTRLTVV.

The rearrangement joins TRBV4-1 to TRBJ2-7, with 10 bases matching TRBD2. The V and J ends lost 1 base and 3 bases, in that order; junction bases with no gene match: 9. This CDR3 has 17 amino acids. Germline CDR1 is MGHRA and CDR2 is YSYEKL. Here the CDR3 DNA reads TGCGCCAGCAGCCAAGTAAACCTAGCGGGGGCGTTCTACGAGCAGTACTTC. Translating gives CASSQVNLAGAFYEQYF.

The chain is built from TRBV5-4 and TRBJ2-5; the D gene is possibly TRBD1 (6 bases). V was pared by 4 bases and J by 5 bases, with 12 bases between. The V gene's germline CDR1 is SGHNT and CDR2 YYREEE (reference sequence). The CDR3 consists of 13 residues. CDR3: CASSQTGLETQYF. As DNA, the CDR3 is TGTGCCAGCAGCCAAACAGGGTTGGAGACCCAGTACTTC. The variable domain in full, completed from reference TRBV5-4 and TRBJ2-5, reads ETGVTQSPTHLIKTRGQQVTLRCSSQSGHNTVSWYQQALGQGPQFIFQYYREEENGRGNFPPRFSGLQFPNYSSELNVNALELDDSALYLCASSQTGLETQYFGPGTRLLVL.